The 9 T cell receptor beta chains presented below share a single source sample, sequenced in a study of cytomegalovirus exposure and HLA in healthy donors. PCR employed 60 Vbeta and 13 Jbeta primers. The assay was immunoSEQ multiplex PCR, and TCRdb's table has in-frame clones only and misses some. In the table there are 100,000 or so clones, roughly 79% of which are singletons. The sequenced material came from PBMCs. The receptors derive from a woman aged 40 to 55 in good health and CMV-seronegative.

The CDR3 region is CASSVAPAGEQYF. For the CDR3, the DNA is TGTGCCAGCAGCGTAGCTCCGGCAGGGGAGCAGTACTTC. This sequence joins TRBV9 and TRBJ2-7; possibly TRBD1 for D (5 bases). There are 13 residues in the CDR3. Deletions cut 0 bases from V and 7 bases from J, with 11 bases between. Germline CDR1 and CDR2: SGDLS and YYNGEE.

The V and J genes are TRBV5-1 and TRBJ1-2; D perhaps matches TRBD1 (6 bases). Trimming took 2 bases from V and 7 from J, leaving 15 bases between them. This CDR3 has 14 amino acids. The germline gives CDR1 SGHRS, CDR2 YFSETQ. The CDR3 DNA reads as TGCGCCAGCAGCTTCTTACAGGGCGATCGTGGCTACACCTTC. It yields the protein CASSFLQGDRGYTF.

The rearrangement links TRBV5-8 to TRBJ2-7; 7 bases align to TRBD2. Trimming at V came to 1 base and at J to 0 bases, leaving 10 bases not matched to a gene. This CDR3 has 17 amino acids. Germline V lookup: CDR1 SGHTS, CDR2 YDEGEE. The CDR3 spells CASSLPIRGVPSYEQYF. The CDR3 DNA follows: TGTGCCAGCAGCTTGCCGATTCGGGGGGTCCCCTCCTACGAGCAGTACTTC.

There are a few counts of this clone. The rearrangement uses TRBV30 and TRBJ2-3; D is ambiguous. The CDR3 sequence is 14 residues long. Germline V gene lookup returns CDR1 GTSNPN and CDR2 SVGIG (reference sequence). The V end lost 0 bases, the J end lost 1 base, and 8 bases lay between the germline ends. The CDR3 DNA follows: TGTGCCTGGAGTGTGCTAGGAGGCACAGATACGCAGTATTTT. It yields the protein CAWSVLGGTDTQYF. Full variable domain (remainder filled in from reference TRBV30 and TRBJ2-3): SQTIHQWPATLVQPVGSPLSLECTVEGTSNPNLYWYRQAAGRGLQLLFYSVGIGQISSEVPQNLSASRPQDRQFILSSKKLLLSDSGFYLCAWSVLGGTDTQYFGPGTRLTVL.

The chain couples TRBV15 to TRBJ2-5, with a possible D match to TRBD2 (5 bases). The germline V and J ends were trimmed by 1 base and 5 bases, with 23 bases remaining between them. Germline CDR1 is LNHNV and CDR2 is YYDKDF (reference sequence). The length of the CDR3 is 18 residues. The CDR3 DNA sequence: TGTGCCACCAGCAGAGGCCACTCTCCCACGGGGTATAGGGAGACCCAGTACTTC. Residues: CATSRGHSPTGYRETQYF. The full variable domain, with the rest looked up from reference TRBV15 and TRBJ2-5, is DAMVIQNPRYQVTQFGKPVTLSCSQTLNHNVMYWYQQKSSQAPKLLFHYYDKDFNNEADTPDNFQSRRPNTSFCFLDIRSPGLGDTAMYLCATSRGHSPTGYRETQYFGPGTRLLVL.

Notes on this clone: Within the sample, other DNA sequences also encode this same CDR3. The chain has TRBV25-1 and TRBJ2-3; the match to TRBD2 covers 11 bases. Germline V gives CDR1 MGHDK, CDR2 SYGVNS. This CDR3 is 17 amino acids long. The V gene end was trimmed by 4 bases and the J gene end by 6 bases; junction bases not matched to a gene: 12. The chain's CDR3 is CASSAGTSGLGPDTQYF. The CDR3 nucleotides read TGTGCCAGCAGTGCCGGGACTAGCGGTTTAGGGCCCGATACGCAGTATTTT. Looking up the rest from reference TRBV25-1 and TRBJ2-3 gives the full variable domain: EADIYQTPRYLVIGTGKKITLECSQTMGHDKMYWYQQDPGMELHLIHYSYGVNSTEKGDLSSESTVSRIRTEHFPLTLESARPSHTSQYLCASSAGTSGLGPDTQYFGPGTRLTVL.

The rearrangement joins TRBV6-5 to TRBJ1-1; 8 nucleotides line up with TRBD1. Trimming removed 0 bases from V and 0 bases from J; junction bases left unmatched: 3. CDR1 and CDR2 (germline): MNHEY, SVGAGI. The CDR3 sequence is 16 residues long. The CDR3 spells CASSYSPTGVNTEAFF. As DNA, the CDR3 is TGTGCCAGCAGTTACTCACCGACAGGGGTGAACACTGAAGCTTTCTTT.

V usage is TRBV2 and J usage is TRBJ2-3, with 8 bases fitting TRBD2. Germline-derived CDR1 and CDR2 are SNHLY and FYNNEI. There are 15 residues in the CDR3. V trimming: 7 bases; J trimming: 2 bases; junction bases outside the gene matches: 8. CDR3 in amino acids: CASTVAGRTTDTQYF. Written as DNA, the CDR3 is TGTGCCAGCACGGTAGCGGGACGAACCACAGATACGCAGTATTTT.

CDR3 bases: TGTGCCAGCAGCTTCGACAGTTATCAGCCCCAGCATTTT. As protein: CASSFDSYQPQHF. The chain has TRBV27 and TRBJ1-5, with TRBD1 as a possible D gene (5 bases). Germline CDR1 is MNHEY and CDR2 is SMNVEV (reference sequence). Trimming removed 6 bases at V and 5 bases at J, with 11 bases between. The CDR3 length is 13 residues.